Shown below are 30 T cell receptor beta chains from a single sample sequenced in a study of neurological immune-mediated disorders. TCRdb called the 5' RACE reads again in MiXCR, with one record for every CDR3 protein. This table has 50,000 to 55,000 distinct CDR3 sequences, 10% to 13% appearing once. Sequencing used PBMCs. All receptors derive from a man in his 70s with HTLV-1-associated myelopathy (HAM/TSP).

This clonotype has ten or more counts. The chain couples TRBV7-6 to TRBJ2-1, with D possibly matching TRBD1 (5 bases). This CDR3 spans 14 amino acids. Trimming removed 5 bases at V and 7 bases at J, with 15 bases between. Germline V gene sequence: CDR1 SGHVS, CDR2 FNYEAQ. Written as DNA, the CDR3 is TGTGCCAGCAGCGCAGGGTCCACCAGGAATGAGCAGTTCTTC. Residues: CASSAGSTRNEQFF.

The sample holds a few counts of this clonotype. CDR3 region: CASSYSRDSNQPQHF. CDR3 nucleotide sequence: TGTGCCAGCAGTTACTCGAGGGACAGCAATCAGCCCCAGCATTTT. The J gene is TRBJ1-5, the V gene TRBV6-5, with TRBD1 as a possible D gene (5 bases). V was cut by 0 bases and J by 1 base, with 7 bases left in between. Germline V CDR1 and CDR2: MNHEY, SVGAGI. The CDR3 runs 15 residues.

There are many counts of this clonotype. The chain uses TRBV7-2 and TRBJ2-2; D unresolved. Germline-derived CDR1 and CDR2 are SGHTA and FQGNSA. With 5 bases removed from V and 10 bases from J, the gap between germline ends came to 17 bases. This CDR3 is 14 amino acids long. The CDR3 here is CASSPTSTFLELFF. Written as DNA, the CDR3 is TGTGCCAGCAGCCCTACTTCCACCTTTTTGGAGCTGTTTTTT.

By share of the sample, this clonotype is medium-sized (0.01 to 0.1%). The rearrangement uses TRBV9 and TRBJ1-3, with D uncertain. The CDR3 totals 13 residues. V lost 0 bases to trimming and J lost 7 bases, with 8 bases between them. Germline V gene data show CDR1 as SGDLS and CDR2 as YYNGEE. DNA of the CDR3: TGTGCCAGCAGCGTAGGTCATCGTAACACCATATATTTT. This gives the protein CASSVGHRNTIYF.

The chain has TRBV20-1 and TRBJ1-2; 8 bases map to TRBD1. V lost 6 bases to trimming and J lost 5 bases; unmatched junction nucleotides: 8. This CDR3 spans 13 amino acids. Germline-derived CDR1 and CDR2 are DFQATT and SNEGSKA (reference sequence). The CDR3 nucleotides are TGCAGTGCGATGGGACAGGAGGTTTATGGCTACACCTTC. Its protein is CSAMGQEVYGYTF.

This clonotype was seen many times. The gene calls are TRBV19 and TRBJ2-5; 8 nucleotides match TRBD1. After removal of 7 bases from V and 5 bases from J, the junction contained 12 bases not matched to a gene. The CDR3 contains 15 residues. Germline lookup yields CDR1 LNHDA and CDR2 SQIVND (reference sequence). CDR3 in DNA: TGTGCCAGTACCTCCAGACAGGGGTCGATTGAGACCCAGTACTTC. Its translation: CASTSRQGSIETQYF.

This clonotype has a count of ten or more. This chain connects TRBV20-1 to TRBJ2-1; D assignment may be TRBD1 or TRBD2 (6 bases each). This CDR3 is 15 amino acids long. Germline V gives CDR1 DFQATT, CDR2 SNEGSKA (reference sequence). V lost 6 bases and J lost 6, with 21 bases in between. As DNA, the CDR3 is TGCAGTGCCAGGGACACCGGGAGTCGTTTCAATGAGCAGTTCTTC. It specifies CSARDTGSRFNEQFF.

This clonotype was seen many times. V and J are TRBV7-9 and TRBJ1-4; D may be TRBD1 (5 bases). The V end was cut by 5 bases, the J end by 8 bases, with 24 bases between. Germline V gene lookup returns CDR1 SEHNR and CDR2 FQNEAQ (reference sequence). The CDR3 contains 17 residues. The DNA for the CDR3 is TGTGCCAGCAGCGGTCCTCGGACGGGACCTTTGGGGGAAAAACTGTTTTTT. It yields the protein CASSGPRTGPLGEKLFF.

The gene calls are TRBV2 and TRBJ1-2; D is unclear. Germline assignment: CDR1 SNHLY and CDR2 FYNNEI. Trimming left V 6 bases short and J 3 bases short, with 8 bases between. The length of the CDR3 is 12 residues. The CDR3 reads CASRERHYGYTF. The CDR3 coding sequence is TGTGCCAGCAGGGAACGTCACTATGGCTACACCTTC.

In this sample, this clonotype turned up many times. V is TRBV7-8 and J is TRBJ2-7; no firm D call. V lost 5 bases to trimming and J lost 4 bases, with 15 bases between them. The CDR3 covers 14 residues. Germline lookup yields CDR1 SGHVS and CDR2 FQNEAQ. The CDR3 sequence: CASSPDHSRYEQYF. CDR3 nucleotides: TGTGCCAGCAGCCCAGACCACTCTCGTTACGAGCAGTACTTC.

This clonotype showed up many times. The rearrangement links TRBV20-1 to TRBJ1-1; D is possibly TRBD1 (5 bases). The germline gives CDR1 DFQATT, CDR2 SNEGSKA (reference sequence). CDR3 length equals 13 residues. Between the trimmed V and J ends, which lost 3 bases and 3 bases, there was a span of 11 bases. The CDR3 loop is CSASRGDYTEAFF. The CDR3 coding sequence is TGCAGTGCTAGTAGAGGGGACTACACTGAAGCTTTCTTT.

This clonotype was observed many times. This chain connects TRBV5-8 to TRBJ2-3; D unclear. There are 17 residues in the CDR3. Trimming took off 0 bases at V and 1 base at J, with 15 bases between the two ends. CDR1 and CDR2 from the germline V gene are SGHTS and YDEGEE. The CDR3 here is CASSLAIEWFGTDTQYF. The CDR3 nucleotides read TGTGCCAGCAGCTTGGCCATCGAGTGGTTCGGCACAGATACGCAGTATTTT.

This clonotype was seen ten or more times. The rearrangement joins TRBV29-1 to TRBJ1-1; D is possibly TRBD1 (6 bases). Trimming removed 7 bases from V and 1 base from J, with 16 bases in between. The CDR3 length is 14 residues. CDR1 SQVTM and CDR2 ANQGSEA come from the germline V gene. CDR3 protein: CSADTAGQNTEAFF. The CDR3 DNA is TGCAGCGCCGATACTGCGGGACAGAACACTGAAGCTTTCTTT.

This clonotype was picked up many times. The CDR3 protein is CASSGGISPLHF. Written as DNA, the CDR3 is TGTGCCAGCAGTGGCGGGATTTCACCCCTCCACTTT. The chain couples TRBV28 to TRBJ1-6, with D hard to call. The CDR3 has 12 residues. CDR1 and CDR2 from the germline V gene are MDHEN and SYDVKM. The germline V and J ends were trimmed by 5 bases and 9 bases, with 8 bases remaining between them.

This clonotype counts as medium-sized. The chain links TRBV20-1 to TRBJ2-1; 8 nucleotides line up with TRBD2. Trimming cost V 4 bases and J 4 bases; bases outside gene matches: 12. The CDR3 runs to 16 residues. Germline values: CDR1 DFQATT, CDR2 SNEGSKA (reference sequence). In nucleotides, the CDR3 is TGCAGTGCTAATCCGGTAGCGGGAAGTTGGTACAATGAGCAGTTCTTC. Its translation is CSANPVAGSWYNEQFF.

In this sample, this clonotype turned up many times. The rearrangement uses TRBV9 and TRBJ2-3; D uncertain. V was clipped by 1 base and J by 2 bases, with 8 bases between them. Germline CDR1 is SGDLS and CDR2 is YYNGEE. This CDR3 has 14 amino acids. DNA for the CDR3: TGTGCCAGCAGCGTAATTGGTACCACAGATACGCAGTATTTT. Protein product: CASSVIGTTDTQYF.

This clonotype was counted at least ten times. The J gene is TRBJ2-7, the V gene TRBV28, with 9 bases fitting TRBD1. Per the germline V gene, CDR1 is MDHEN and CDR2 is SYDVKM. V was pared by 8 bases and J by 7 bases, with 18 bases of the junction left unmatched. CDR3 length equals 16 residues. The CDR3 loop is CASETSGTGWISEQYF. The CDR3 DNA follows: TGTGCCAGCGAAACTTCCGGGACAGGGTGGATTAGTGAGCAGTACTTC. The entire variable domain, with the rest obtained from reference TRBV28 and TRBJ2-7, is as follows: DVKVTQSSRYLVKRTGEKVFLECVQDMDHENMFWYRQDPGLGLRLIYFSYDVKMKEKGDIPEGYSVSREKKERFSLILESASTNQTSMYLCASETSGTGWISEQYFGPGTRLTVT.

At least ten counts were recorded for this clonotype. This chain joins TRBV27 and TRBJ2-2; D may be TRBD2 (5 bases). This CDR3 is built from 15 residues. V was shortened by 5 bases and J by 5 bases, with 15 bases between the two germline ends. Germline CDR1 is MNHEY and CDR2 is SMNVEV (reference sequence). As DNA, the CDR3 is TGTGCCAGCAGTCACCTCGTGAGGGATACCGGGGAGCTGTTTTTT. This translates into CASSHLVRDTGELFF.

This clonotype was picked up many times. The chain is built from TRBV5-1 and TRBJ1-1; D possibly corresponds to TRBD1 (6 bases). The CDR3 sequence is 15 residues long. The V gene's germline CDR1 is SGHRS and CDR2 YFSETQ. Between the trimmed V and J ends, which lost 4 bases and 0 bases, there was a span of 13 bases. The CDR3 nucleotides are TGCGCCAGCAGCCCCCCGACAGGATTGAACACTGAAGCTTTCTTT. This codes for CASSPPTGLNTEAFF.

In its sample, this clonotype was seen many times. J is TRBJ1-5 and V is TRBV20-1, with D hard to call. Germline assignment: CDR1 DFQATT and CDR2 SNEGSKA (reference sequence). This CDR3 has 13 residues. V shed 1 base and J shed 10 bases, with 14 bases lying between them. CDR3 protein: CSARVDDTYPQHF. DNA for the CDR3: TGCAGTGCTAGAGTCGACGACACCTACCCCCAGCATTTT.

This clonotype was seen at least ten times. The V call is TRBV5-1, the J call TRBJ2-1; 11 positions match TRBD2. The CDR3 spans 19 residues. Trimming cost V 0 bases and J 7 bases; bases outside gene matches: 15. The germline V gene encodes CDR1 SGHRS and CDR2 YFSETQ. CDR3 in DNA: TGCGCCAGCAGCTTGGCCGGGGTAGCGGGAGGGCCCGGTATGAATGAGCAGTTCTTC. This sequence encodes CASSLAGVAGGPGMNEQFF.

V and J are TRBV10-3 and TRBJ1-1; D is uncertain. Deletions cut 4 bases from V and 5 bases from J, with 11 bases between. From germline, CDR1 is ENHRY and CDR2 SYGVKD. The length of the CDR3 is 13 residues. The CDR3 sequence is CAISGKGGTEAFF. The CDR3 DNA sequence: TGTGCCATCAGTGGAAAGGGCGGAACTGAAGCTTTCTTT.

The sample holds many counts of this clonotype. The chain carries TRBV27 and TRBJ1-2, with 7 positions matching TRBD1. CDR1 is MNHEY and CDR2 is SMNVEV in the germline V gene (reference sequence). The CDR3 length is 15 residues. With 6 bases clipped from V and 1 base from J, the junction kept 8 bases outside the gene matches. The CDR3 DNA follows: TGTGCCAGCAGACCGACAGGGACTATTAACTATGGCTACACCTTC. Amino acids: CASRPTGTINYGYTF.

This clonotype was detected a few times. This may be a read error: a much more frequent sequence differs by one nucleotide. This sequence joins TRBV10-3 and TRBJ2-1; TRBD1 might be the D (6 bases). V shed 4 bases and J shed 3 bases, with 16 bases lying between them. The CDR3 has 16 residues. Germline CDR1 ENHRY, CDR2 SYGVKD. This CDR3 reads CAISGQDRMYYNEQFF. In nucleotides, the CDR3 is TGTGCCATCAGTGGCCAGGACAGAATGTACTACAATGAGCAGTTCTTC.

There are many counts of this clonotype. The chain carries TRBV4-1 and TRBJ2-5; 9 nucleotides align to TRBD2. This CDR3 is built from 15 residues. The trim removed 1 base at V and 4 bases at J, leaving 4 bases unmatched. CDR1 MGHRA and CDR2 YSYEKL come from the germline V gene. CDR3 DNA: TGCGCCAGCAGCCAAGGGACTAGCGCAGTAGAGACCCAGTACTTC. Amino acid sequence: CASSQGTSAVETQYF.

This clonotype was seen a few times. The chain has TRBV5-6 and TRBJ1-1; 8 bases are shared with TRBD1. The germline CDR1 and CDR2 sequences are SGHDT and YYEEEE. The CDR3 contains 14 residues. With V trimmed by 2 bases and J by 3 bases, 3 bases remained unmatched. The CDR3 DNA follows: TGTGCCAGCAGCTTTTTGGACAGGGACACTGAAGCTTTCTTT. It codes for CASSFLDRDTEAFF.

This clonotype was counted ten times or more. J is TRBJ2-7 and V is TRBV6-5; TRBD1 aligns across 8 bases. Germline-derived CDR1 and CDR2 are MNHEY and SVGAGI. This CDR3 comprises 15 residues. J lost 0 bases, V lost 4 bases, and 5 bases had no gene match. The CDR3 loop reads CASSFYQGASYEQYF. The DNA for the CDR3 is TGTGCCAGCAGTTTTTATCAGGGGGCCTCCTACGAGCAGTACTTC.

This clonotype showed up many times. The chain recombines TRBV24-1 with TRBJ2-7; a possible D gene is TRBD1 (6 bases). Germline CDR1 is KGHDR and CDR2 is SFDVKD. V gave up 4 bases and J gave up 6 bases, with 12 bases separating them. The CDR3 spans 13 residues. The CDR3 DNA is TGTGCCACCAGTGACCATACAGGGCGCGAGCAGTACTTC. As protein: CATSDHTGREQYF.

This clonotype was recorded at least ten times. This chain connects TRBV9 to TRBJ2-5; a weak D match, TRBD2 (5 bases). Trimming removed 1 base at V and 2 bases at J, with 9 bases between. CDR1 is SGDLS, CDR2 YYNGEE, per germline. There are 14 residues in the CDR3. This CDR3 is CASSVNQRQETQYF. As DNA, the CDR3 is TGTGCCAGCAGCGTAAATCAGCGGCAAGAGACCCAGTACTTC.

There are many counts of this clonotype. The V and J genes are TRBV7-2 and TRBJ2-1, with D possibly being TRBD1 (6 bases). The CDR3 contains 15 residues. CDR1 is SGHTA, CDR2 FQGNSA, per germline. Trimming took 7 bases from V and 1 from J, leaving 14 bases between them. The CDR3 DNA follows: TGTGCCAGCACCCGTTCGACAGGTTCCTACAATGAGCAGTTCTTC. Translating it yields CASTRSTGSYNEQFF.